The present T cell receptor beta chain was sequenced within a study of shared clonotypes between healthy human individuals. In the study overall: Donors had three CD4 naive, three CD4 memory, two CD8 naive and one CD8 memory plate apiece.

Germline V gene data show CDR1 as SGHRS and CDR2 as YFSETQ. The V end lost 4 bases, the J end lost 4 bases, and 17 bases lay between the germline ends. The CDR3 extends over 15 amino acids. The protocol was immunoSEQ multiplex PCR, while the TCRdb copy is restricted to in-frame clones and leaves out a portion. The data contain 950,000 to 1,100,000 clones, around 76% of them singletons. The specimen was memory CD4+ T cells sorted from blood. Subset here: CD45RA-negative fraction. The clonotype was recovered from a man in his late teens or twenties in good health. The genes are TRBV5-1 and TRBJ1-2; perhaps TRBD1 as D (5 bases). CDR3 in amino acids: CASSPNAGPAYGYTF. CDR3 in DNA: TGCGCCAGCAGCCCTAATGCAGGGCCCGCCTATGGCTACACCTTC.